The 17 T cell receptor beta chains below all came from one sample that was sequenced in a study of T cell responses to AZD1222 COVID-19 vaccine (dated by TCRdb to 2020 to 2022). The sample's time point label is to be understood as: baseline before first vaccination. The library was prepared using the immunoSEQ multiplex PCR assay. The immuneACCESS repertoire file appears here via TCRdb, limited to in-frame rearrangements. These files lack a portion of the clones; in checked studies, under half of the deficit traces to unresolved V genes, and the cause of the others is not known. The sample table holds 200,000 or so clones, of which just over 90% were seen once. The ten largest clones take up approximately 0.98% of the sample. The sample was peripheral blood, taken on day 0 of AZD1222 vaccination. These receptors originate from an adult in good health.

DNA for the CDR3: TGTGCCAGCATGACAGGGTTTGGCATTCAGTACTTC. As protein: CASMTGFGIQYF. The chain joins TRBV2 to TRBJ2-4; 7 nucleotides align to TRBD1. In germline, CDR1 is SNHLY, CDR2 FYNNEI. The ends lost 7 bases at V and 9 bases at J; junction bases unmatched: 6. This CDR3 region has 12 residues.

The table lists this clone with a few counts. This CDR3 is CASSESGTVPSGANVLTF. Written as DNA, the CDR3 is TGTGCCAGCAGCGAAAGCGGGACGGTACCCTCTGGGGCCAACGTCCTGACTTTC. The chain couples TRBV13 to TRBJ2-6; TRBD2 matches 7 bases. The trim removed 5 bases at V and 0 bases at J, leaving 10 bases unmatched. CDR1 is PRHDT and CDR2 is FYEKMQ in the germline V gene (reference sequence). The CDR3 runs to 18 residues.

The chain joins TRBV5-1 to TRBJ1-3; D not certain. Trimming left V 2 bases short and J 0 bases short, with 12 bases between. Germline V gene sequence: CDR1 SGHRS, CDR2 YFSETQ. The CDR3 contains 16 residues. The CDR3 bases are TGCGCCAGCAGCTTTGGGCAACCGAACTCTGGAAACACCATATATTTT. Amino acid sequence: CASSFGQPNSGNTIYF.

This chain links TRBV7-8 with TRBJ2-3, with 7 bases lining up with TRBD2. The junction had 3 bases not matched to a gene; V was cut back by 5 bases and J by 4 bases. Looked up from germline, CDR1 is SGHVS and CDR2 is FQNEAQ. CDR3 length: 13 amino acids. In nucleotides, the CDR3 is TGTGCCAGCAGCCTCGCGGGGGCAGATACGCAGTATTTT. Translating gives CASSLAGADTQYF.

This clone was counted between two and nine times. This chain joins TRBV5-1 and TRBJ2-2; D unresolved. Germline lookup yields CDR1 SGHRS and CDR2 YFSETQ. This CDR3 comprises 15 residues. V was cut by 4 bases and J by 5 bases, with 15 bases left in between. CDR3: CASSSLGYVTGELFF. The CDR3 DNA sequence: TGCGCCAGCAGCAGCCTAGGCTACGTTACCGGGGAGCTGTTTTTT.

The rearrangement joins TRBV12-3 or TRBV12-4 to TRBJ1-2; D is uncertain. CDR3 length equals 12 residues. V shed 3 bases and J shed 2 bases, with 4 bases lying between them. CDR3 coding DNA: TGTGCCAGCAGTTTTGGGAACTATGGCTACACCTTC. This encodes CASSFGNYGYTF.

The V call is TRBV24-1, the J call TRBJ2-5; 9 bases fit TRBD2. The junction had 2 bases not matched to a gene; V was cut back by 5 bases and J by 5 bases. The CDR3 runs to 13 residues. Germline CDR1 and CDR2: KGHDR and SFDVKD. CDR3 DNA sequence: TGTGCCACCAGTGCTAGCGGGATTGAGACCCAGTACTTC. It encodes CATSASGIETQYF.

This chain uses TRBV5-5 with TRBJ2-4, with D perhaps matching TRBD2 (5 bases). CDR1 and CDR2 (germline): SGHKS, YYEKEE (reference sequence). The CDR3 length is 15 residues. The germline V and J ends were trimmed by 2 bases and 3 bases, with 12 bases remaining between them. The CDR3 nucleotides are TGTGCCAGCAGCTTTTTGGTCGGAGGCAAAAACATTCAGTACTTC. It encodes CASSFLVGGKNIQYF.

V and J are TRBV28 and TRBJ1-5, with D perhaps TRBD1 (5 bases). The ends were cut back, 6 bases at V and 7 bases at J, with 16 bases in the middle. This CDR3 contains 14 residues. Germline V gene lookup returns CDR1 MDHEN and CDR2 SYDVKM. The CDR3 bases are TGTGCCAGCAGAGAGAACCAGGGTCACCAGCCCCAGCATTTT. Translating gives CASRENQGHQPQHF.

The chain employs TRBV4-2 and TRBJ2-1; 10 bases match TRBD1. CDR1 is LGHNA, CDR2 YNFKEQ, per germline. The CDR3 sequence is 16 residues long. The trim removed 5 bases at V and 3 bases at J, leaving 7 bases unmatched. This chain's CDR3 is CASSSTGTGDYNEQFF. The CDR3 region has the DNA TGTGCCAGCAGCTCCACCGGGACAGGGGACTACAATGAGCAGTTCTTC.

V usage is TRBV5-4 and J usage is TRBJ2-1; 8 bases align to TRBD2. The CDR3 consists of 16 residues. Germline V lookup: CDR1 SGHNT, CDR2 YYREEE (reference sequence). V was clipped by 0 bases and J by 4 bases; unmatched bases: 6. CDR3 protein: CASSLGSAGVYNEQFF. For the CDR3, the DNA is TGTGCCAGCAGCTTGGGTTCAGCGGGGGTTTACAATGAGCAGTTCTTC.

CDR3 nucleotide sequence: TGTGCCAGCACGTCGGACGGTAACTATGGCTACACCTTC. This encodes CASTSDGNYGYTF. The chain carries TRBV27 and TRBJ1-2; D unclear. Between the trimmed V and J ends, which lost 7 bases and 1 base, there was a span of 10 bases. CDR1 is MNHEY and CDR2 is SMNVEV in the germline V gene (reference sequence). This CDR3 comprises 13 residues.

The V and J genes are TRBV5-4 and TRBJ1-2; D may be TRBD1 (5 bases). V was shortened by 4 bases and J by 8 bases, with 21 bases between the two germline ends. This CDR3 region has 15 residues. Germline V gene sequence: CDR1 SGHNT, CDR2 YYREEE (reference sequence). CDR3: CASSPLTEPISGYTF. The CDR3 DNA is TGTGCCAGCAGCCCATTGACAGAACCCATCTCCGGCTACACCTTC.

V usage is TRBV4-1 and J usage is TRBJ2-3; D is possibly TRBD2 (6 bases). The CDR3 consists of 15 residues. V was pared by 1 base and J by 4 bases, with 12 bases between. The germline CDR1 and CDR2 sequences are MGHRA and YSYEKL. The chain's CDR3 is CASSQAGVEADTQYF. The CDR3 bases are TGCGCCAGCAGCCAAGCGGGAGTAGAGGCAGATACGCAGTATTTT.

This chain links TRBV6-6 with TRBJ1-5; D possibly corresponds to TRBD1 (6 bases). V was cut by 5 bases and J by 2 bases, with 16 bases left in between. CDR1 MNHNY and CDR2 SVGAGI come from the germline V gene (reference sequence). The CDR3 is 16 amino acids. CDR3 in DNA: TGTGCCAGCAGTCATACCGGGACACCGGGCAATCAGCCCCAGCATTTT. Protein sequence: CASSHTGTPGNQPQHF.

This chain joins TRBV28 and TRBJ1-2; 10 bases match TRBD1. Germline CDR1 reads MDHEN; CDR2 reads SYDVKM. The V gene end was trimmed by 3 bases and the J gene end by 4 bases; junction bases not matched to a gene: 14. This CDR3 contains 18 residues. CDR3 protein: CASSFPGTGVGGFYGYTF. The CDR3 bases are TGTGCCAGCAGTTTCCCCGGGACAGGGGTGGGAGGCTTCTATGGCTACACCTTC.

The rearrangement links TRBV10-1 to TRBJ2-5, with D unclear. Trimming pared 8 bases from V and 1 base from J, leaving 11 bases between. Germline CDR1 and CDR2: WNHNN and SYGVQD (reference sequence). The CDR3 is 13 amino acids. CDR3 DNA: TGCGCCAGCGCCCGAAATATCCAAGAGACCCAGTACTTC. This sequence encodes CASARNIQETQYF.